The sample holds many counts of the clone carrying this TCR beta chain. What it binds is not known. The CDR3 totals 16 residues. V dropped 6 bases and J dropped 4; count of bases not matched to a gene: 7. Germline CDR1 and CDR2: MNHEY and SMNVEV (reference sequence). MiXCR was run by TCRdb on the 5' RACE reads, yielding one entry per CDR3 protein. The sample records around 670,000 distinct CDR3 sequences, approximately 6% being singletons. This specimen comes from a study of identical twins. General study findings and limits: In cord blood, abundant beta clonotypes had fewer insertions; memory showed no trend.

Sequencing was performed on naive T cells sorted from blood. This chain joins TRBV27 and TRBJ2-1, with 12 bases matching TRBD1. The clonotype comes from a man younger than 35 in good health. This CDR3 is CASRIQGQGAYNEQFF. The CDR3 region has the DNA TGTGCCAGCAGAATCCAGGGACAGGGGGCTTACAATGAGCAGTTCTTC.